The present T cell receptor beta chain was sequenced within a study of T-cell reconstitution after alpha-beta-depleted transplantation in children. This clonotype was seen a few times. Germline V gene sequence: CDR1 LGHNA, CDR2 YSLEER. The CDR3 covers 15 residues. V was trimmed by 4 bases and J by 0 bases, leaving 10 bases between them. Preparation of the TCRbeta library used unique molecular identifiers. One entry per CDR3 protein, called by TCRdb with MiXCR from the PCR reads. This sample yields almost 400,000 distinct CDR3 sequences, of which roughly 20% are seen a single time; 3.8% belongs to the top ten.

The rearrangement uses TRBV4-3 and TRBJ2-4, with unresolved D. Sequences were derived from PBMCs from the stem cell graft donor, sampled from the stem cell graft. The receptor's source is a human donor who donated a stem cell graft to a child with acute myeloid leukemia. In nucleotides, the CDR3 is TGCGCCAGCAGCCTCACAACCCTAGCCAAAAACATTCAGTACTTC. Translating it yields CASSLTTLAKNIQYF.